This T cell receptor (beta chain) derives from a study of cytomegalovirus exposure and HLA in healthy donors. Study-level information: An analysis done earlier identified around 100 million unique TCR beta sequences from approximately 200 million T cells. An early data release held tens of millions of unique TCRs from HLA-typed donors. General study points: Most of the TCR beta V segments (in an earlier analysis) were productive either about 90% or about 30% of the time.

Despite likely unrecorded immune exposures, the donors were nominally healthy at the time of sampling. Comments on this clone: Antigen unknown.

Germline V gene sequence: CDR1 SEHNR, CDR2 FQNEAQ (reference sequence). Trimming left V 0 bases short and J 3 bases short, with 9 bases between. CDR3 length equals 14 residues. The PCR contained 60 Vbeta and 13 Jbeta primers. Generated by immunoSEQ multiplex PCR, the TCRdb table keeps only in-frame clones and is missing some. The sample lists about 96,000 clones, 65% to 75% occurring once. The sequence came from a female donor in good health and CMV-seropositive. V and J are TRBV7-9 and TRBJ2-7, with no clear D. The specimen was PBMCs. In nucleotides, the CDR3 is TGTGCCAGCAGCTTAGCCTCAGCTAGCTACGAGCAGTACTTC. It specifies CASSLASASYEQYF.